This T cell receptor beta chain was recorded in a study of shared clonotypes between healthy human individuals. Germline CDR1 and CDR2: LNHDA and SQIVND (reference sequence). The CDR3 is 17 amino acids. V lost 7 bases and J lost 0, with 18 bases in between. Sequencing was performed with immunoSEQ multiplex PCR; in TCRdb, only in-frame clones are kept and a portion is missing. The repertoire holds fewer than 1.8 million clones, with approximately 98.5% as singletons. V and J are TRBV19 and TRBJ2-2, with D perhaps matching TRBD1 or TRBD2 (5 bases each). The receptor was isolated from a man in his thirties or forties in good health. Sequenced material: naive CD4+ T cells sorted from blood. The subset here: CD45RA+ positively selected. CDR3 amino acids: CASTRYVGTANTGELFF. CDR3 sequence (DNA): TGTGCCAGTACCCGGTACGTCGGGACCGCGAACACCGGGGAGCTGTTTTTT. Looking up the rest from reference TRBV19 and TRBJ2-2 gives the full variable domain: DGGITQSPKYLFRKEGQNVTLSCEQNLNHDAMYWYRQDPGQGLRLIYYSQIVNDFQKGDIAEGYSVSREKKESFPLTVTSAQKNPTAFYLCASTRYVGTANTGELFFGEGSRLTVL.